This T cell receptor beta chain stems from a study of blood T cell repertoires in COVID-19. In the original analysis: Cell counts per sample came from amplifying reference gene primers. Assay used: immunoSEQ multiplex PCR; TCRdb lists only in-frame clones, some missing. The V and J calls and the clone size are those of that table, but D and trimming were determined from the DNA. The repertoire includes tens of thousands of clones, 82% of them detected once, and roughly a third sits in the top ten. The sequenced sample was peripheral blood. The TCR was taken from a human donor in a cohort sampled during active COVID-19.

This CDR3 reads CASLGGESAYTF. For the CDR3, the DNA is TGTGCCAGCTTGGGGGGAGAGTCCGCCTACACCTTC. The chain links TRBV12-3 or TRBV12-4 to TRBJ1-2, with D maybe TRBD1 (5 bases). The length of the CDR3 is 12 residues. Trimming took off 8 bases at V and 10 bases at J, with 17 bases between the two ends.